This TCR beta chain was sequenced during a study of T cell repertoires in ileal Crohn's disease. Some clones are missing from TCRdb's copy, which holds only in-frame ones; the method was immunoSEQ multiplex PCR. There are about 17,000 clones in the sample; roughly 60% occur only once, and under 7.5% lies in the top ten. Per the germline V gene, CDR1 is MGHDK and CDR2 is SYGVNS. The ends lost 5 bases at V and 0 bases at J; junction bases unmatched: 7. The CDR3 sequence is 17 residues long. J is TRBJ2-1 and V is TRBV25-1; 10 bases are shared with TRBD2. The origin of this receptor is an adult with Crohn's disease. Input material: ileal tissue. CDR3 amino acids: CASSSPSGSISYNEQFF. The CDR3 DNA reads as TGTGCCAGCAGTTCACCTAGCGGGAGTATCTCCTACAATGAGCAGTTCTTC.